These T cell receptor beta chains were read from a single sample in a study of blood T cell repertoires in COVID-19. The table came from immunoSEQ multiplex PCR; TCRdb's copy has only in-frame clones and leaves some out. Among some 150,000 clones listed, around three quarters were seen once. The sequencing sample was made of peripheral blood. These receptors were obtained from a man of 80 years or more with acute or convalescent COVID-19. Each CDR3 is given with its conserved first and last residue. The D gene is left open where the match is weak. Clone sizes are given selectively: once, few, many, or a class where the clone is expanded.

D gene: TRBD2
CDR3 length: 14
J gene: TRBJ2-7
V gene: TRBV7-9
clone size: -
CDR3 protein: CASSLAAGTPEQYF
CDR3 DNA: TGTGCCAGCAGCTTAGCAGCGGGAACCCCCGAGCAGTACTTC

D gene: -
CDR3 length: 14
J gene: TRBJ2-7
V gene: TRBV3-1/TRBV3-2
clone size: few
CDR3 protein: CASSRRDTANEQYF
CDR3 DNA: TGTGCCAGCAGCCGCAGGGACACTGCCAACGAGCAGTACTTC

D gene: -
CDR3 length: 10
J gene: TRBJ1-2
V gene: TRBV30
clone size: -
CDR3 protein: CAWHGYGYTF
CDR3 DNA: TGTGCCTGGCACGGTTATGGCTACACCTTC

D gene: TRBD2
CDR3 length: 16
J gene: TRBJ2-7
V gene: TRBV5-5
clone size: -
CDR3 protein: CASSLGERGNNYEQYF
CDR3 DNA: TGTGCCAGCAGTTTGGGGGAGCGGGGGAACAACTACGAGCAGTACTTC

D gene: TRBD2
CDR3 length: 16
J gene: TRBJ2-3
V gene: TRBV28
clone size: -
CDR3 protein: CASSLLAGGRSDTQYF
CDR3 DNA: TGTGCCAGCAGTTTATTAGCGGGGGGGCGATCAGATACGCAGTATTTT

D gene: -
CDR3 length: 14
J gene: TRBJ2-7
V gene: TRBV15
clone size: once
CDR3 protein: CATRGTGFVAEQYF
CDR3 DNA: TGTGCCACCAGAGGAACAGGGTTTGTCGCCGAGCAGTACTTC

D gene: -
CDR3 length: 16
J gene: TRBJ1-6
V gene: TRBV28
clone size: -
CDR3 protein: CASSLIRGVSNSPLHF
CDR3 DNA: TGTGCCAGCAGTTTAATCCGGGGTGTAAGTAATTCACCCCTCCACTTT

D gene: -
CDR3 length: 16
J gene: TRBJ2-7
V gene: TRBV5-8
clone size: -
CDR3 protein: CASSGRWGLGVYEQYF
CDR3 DNA: TGTGCCAGCAGCGGCCGGTGGGGGCTAGGGGTCTACGAGCAGTACTTC

D gene: TRBD2
CDR3 length: 14
J gene: TRBJ2-3
V gene: TRBV5-1
clone size: -
CDR3 protein: CASSPGLASDTQYF
CDR3 DNA: TGCGCCAGCAGCCCGGGACTAGCCTCAGATACGCAGTATTTT

D gene: -
CDR3 length: 13
J gene: TRBJ1-2
V gene: TRBV5-4
clone size: -
CDR3 protein: CASSPGFDYGYTF
CDR3 DNA: TGTGCCAGCAGCCCAGGGTTTGACTATGGCTACACCTTC

D gene: TRBD1
CDR3 length: 15
J gene: TRBJ1-2
V gene: TRBV3-1/TRBV3-2
clone size: few
CDR3 protein: CASSQVDRGPSGYTF
CDR3 DNA: TGTGCCAGCAGCCAAGTAGACAGGGGGCCAAGTGGCTACACCTTC

D gene: TRBD2
CDR3 length: 14
J gene: TRBJ2-7
V gene: TRBV27
clone size: -
CDR3 protein: CASSPRRGTYEQYF
CDR3 DNA: TGTGCCAGCAGTCCCCGGCGGGGGACCTACGAGCAGTACTTC

D gene: TRBD2
CDR3 length: 15
J gene: TRBJ2-2
V gene: TRBV27
clone size: few
CDR3 protein: CASRLSGGVTGELFF
CDR3 DNA: TGTGCCAGCAGGCTTAGCGGGGGGGTCACCGGGGAGCTGTTTTTT

D gene: -
CDR3 length: 14
J gene: TRBJ1-2
V gene: TRBV21-1
clone size: -
CDR3 protein: CASSKVAMDYGYTF
CDR3 DNA: TGTGCCAGCAGCAAAGTAGCTATGGACTATGGCTACACCTTC

D gene: -
CDR3 length: 12
J gene: TRBJ2-5
V gene: TRBV30
clone size: -
CDR3 protein: CAWSVNQETQYF
CDR3 DNA: TGTGCCTGGAGTGTCAACCAAGAGACCCAGTACTTC

D gene: TRBD2
CDR3 length: 16
J gene: TRBJ2-3
V gene: TRBV6-5
clone size: -
CDR3 protein: CASSYSGQGGADTQYF
CDR3 DNA: TGTGCCAGCAGTTACTCGGGGCAGGGAGGGGCAGATACGCAGTATTTT

D gene: TRBD1
CDR3 length: 15
J gene: TRBJ1-5
V gene: TRBV19
clone size: once
CDR3 protein: CASGGQGIITQPQHF
CDR3 DNA: TGTGCCAGTGGCGGACAGGGAATAATTACACAGCCCCAGCATTTT

D gene: -
CDR3 length: 13
J gene: TRBJ1-3
V gene: TRBV5-1
clone size: -
CDR3 protein: CASSLEQLNTIYF
CDR3 DNA: TGCGCCAGCAGCTTGGAACAGCTAAACACCATATATTTT

D gene: -
CDR3 length: 17
J gene: TRBJ2-7
V gene: TRBV5-6
clone size: -
CDR3 protein: CASSPWGVGTLTYEQYF
CDR3 DNA: TGTGCCAGCAGCCCATGGGGGGTTGGGACTCTGACCTACGAGCAGTACTTC

D gene: -
CDR3 length: 17
J gene: TRBJ2-2
V gene: TRBV6-2/TRBV6-3
clone size: -
CDR3 protein: CASSYPGVAAGTGELFF
CDR3 DNA: TGTGCCAGCAGTTACCCTGGGGTAGCGGCAGGAACCGGGGAGCTGTTTTTT

D gene: -
CDR3 length: 13
J gene: TRBJ2-2
V gene: TRBV5-1
clone size: -
CDR3 protein: CASSLGQAGELFF
CDR3 DNA: TGCGCCAGCAGCTTGGGACAGGCCGGGGAGCTGTTTTTT

D gene: TRBD2
CDR3 length: 17
J gene: TRBJ2-1
V gene: TRBV5-6
clone size: -
CDR3 protein: CASSLTRGVSSYNEQFF
CDR3 DNA: TGTGCCAGCAGCTTGACTCGGGGGGTTTCTTCCTACAATGAGCAGTTCTTC

D gene: TRBD1
CDR3 length: 12
J gene: TRBJ1-2
V gene: TRBV29-1
clone size: -
CDR3 protein: CSVGTGGYGYTF
CDR3 DNA: TGCAGCGTTGGGACAGGAGGCTATGGCTACACCTTC

D gene: -
CDR3 length: 15
J gene: TRBJ1-1
V gene: TRBV9
clone size: -
CDR3 protein: CASSPRDILGTEAFF
CDR3 DNA: TGTGCCAGCAGCCCCCGGGACATTTTAGGGACTGAAGCTTTCTTT

D gene: -
CDR3 length: 17
J gene: TRBJ1-3
V gene: TRBV7-8
clone size: -
CDR3 protein: CASSPGYREEQENTIYF
CDR3 DNA: TGTGCCAGCAGCCCCGGGTACAGGGAAGAGCAAGAAAACACCATATATTTT

D gene: -
CDR3 length: 14
J gene: TRBJ2-2
V gene: TRBV11-1
clone size: -
CDR3 protein: CASSPRENTGELFF
CDR3 DNA: TGTGCCAGCAGCCCCCGGGAGAACACCGGGGAGCTGTTTTTT

D gene: -
CDR3 length: 14
J gene: TRBJ1-2
V gene: TRBV6-1
clone size: -
CDR3 protein: CASSEYRSSGGYTF
CDR3 DNA: TGTGCCAGCAGTGAATACCGGTCCTCCGGGGGCTACACCTTC

D gene: TRBD2
CDR3 length: 17
J gene: TRBJ2-1
V gene: TRBV24-1
clone size: -
CDR3 protein: CATSDAASGGQNNEQFF
CDR3 DNA: TGTGCCACCAGTGATGCCGCTAGCGGGGGGCAAAACAATGAGCAGTTCTTC

D gene: TRBD2
CDR3 length: 18
J gene: TRBJ2-3
V gene: TRBV30
clone size: few
CDR3 protein: CAWSGRSGGAGGTDTQYF
CDR3 DNA: TGTGCCTGGAGTGGACGGAGCGGGGGGGCCGGAGGCACAGATACGCAGTATTTT

D gene: TRBD2
CDR3 length: 17
J gene: TRBJ2-3
V gene: TRBV5-8
clone size: -
CDR3 protein: CASSVGLAGGLADTQYF
CDR3 DNA: TGTGCCAGCAGCGTAGGACTAGCGGGGGGCTTGGCAGATACGCAGTATTTT

D gene: -
CDR3 length: 13
J gene: TRBJ2-1
V gene: TRBV19
clone size: -
CDR3 protein: CASRIGGRNEQFF
CDR3 DNA: TGTGCCAGTAGGATAGGGGGGCGTAATGAGCAGTTCTTC

D gene: -
CDR3 length: 16
J gene: TRBJ2-5
V gene: TRBV28
clone size: -
CDR3 protein: CASSTPRQGGQETQYF
CDR3 DNA: TGTGCCAGCAGTACTCCCCGACAGGGAGGTCAAGAGACCCAGTACTTC

D gene: TRBD1
CDR3 length: 15
J gene: TRBJ1-5
V gene: TRBV6-6
clone size: -
CDR3 protein: CASSQGQRDNQPQHF
CDR3 DNA: TGTGCCAGCAGCCAGGGACAGAGAGACAATCAGCCCCAGCATTTT

D gene: -
CDR3 length: 15
J gene: TRBJ2-1
V gene: TRBV5-6
clone size: few
CDR3 protein: CASSLFEGVVNEQFF
CDR3 DNA: TGTGCCAGCAGCTTGTTTGAGGGGGTGGTAAATGAGCAGTTCTTC

D gene: -
CDR3 length: 15
J gene: TRBJ1-5
V gene: TRBV5-6
clone size: -
CDR3 protein: CASSLGTYSNQPQHF
CDR3 DNA: TGTGCCAGCAGCTTGGGGACATATAGCAATCAGCCCCAGCATTTT

D gene: -
CDR3 length: 13
J gene: TRBJ2-2
V gene: TRBV7-3
clone size: -
CDR3 protein: CASSSSPTGELFF
CDR3 DNA: TGTGCCAGCAGCTCAAGCCCCACCGGGGAGCTGTTTTTT

D gene: -
CDR3 length: 13
J gene: TRBJ1-2
V gene: TRBV29-1
clone size: -
CDR3 protein: CSVERAGIGGYTF
CDR3 DNA: TGCAGCGTTGAACGGGCAGGGATCGGTGGCTACACCTTC

D gene: -
CDR3 length: 14
J gene: TRBJ1-4
V gene: TRBV7-2
clone size: -
CDR3 protein: CASSFQGINEKLFF
CDR3 DNA: TGTGCCAGCAGCTTCCAGGGGATTAATGAAAAACTGTTTTTT

D gene: -
CDR3 length: 15
J gene: TRBJ1-5
V gene: TRBV6-1
clone size: -
CDR3 protein: CASSEARVGGEAQHF
CDR3 DNA: TGTGCCAGCAGTGAAGCGAGGGTAGGGGGTGAGGCCCAGCATTTT

D gene: -
CDR3 length: 12
J gene: TRBJ1-2
V gene: TRBV12-3/TRBV12-4
clone size: -
CDR3 protein: CASRDAGGGYTF
CDR3 DNA: TGTGCCAGCAGAGATGCGGGGGGTGGCTACACCTTC

D gene: TRBD1
CDR3 length: 14
J gene: TRBJ2-5
V gene: TRBV5-4
clone size: -
CDR3 protein: CASSSGQGPETQYF
CDR3 DNA: TGTGCCAGCAGCTCGGGACAGGGTCCAGAGACCCAGTACTTC

D gene: TRBD2
CDR3 length: 13
J gene: TRBJ2-3
V gene: TRBV6-5
clone size: -
CDR3 protein: CASVWGGADTQYF
CDR3 DNA: TGTGCCAGCGTGTGGGGGGGGGCAGATACGCAGTATTTT

D gene: TRBD1
CDR3 length: 14
J gene: TRBJ1-2
V gene: TRBV6-2/TRBV6-3
clone size: -
CDR3 protein: CASSHRDRAYGYTF
CDR3 DNA: TGTGCCAGCAGCCACCGGGACAGGGCCTATGGCTACACCTTC

D gene: -
CDR3 length: 14
J gene: TRBJ2-1
V gene: TRBV10-3
clone size: few
CDR3 protein: CAISVDVAVGEQFF
CDR3 DNA: TGTGCCATCAGTGTCGATGTAGCTGTGGGTGAGCAGTTCTTC

D gene: TRBD2
CDR3 length: 17
J gene: TRBJ2-6
V gene: TRBV2
clone size: -
CDR3 protein: CASGKLAGGPGANVLTF
CDR3 DNA: TGTGCCAGCGGAAAACTAGCGGGGGGTCCTGGGGCCAACGTCCTGACTTTC

D gene: -
CDR3 length: 13
J gene: TRBJ1-2
V gene: TRBV11-1
clone size: -
CDR3 protein: CASSLLQGNGYTF
CDR3 DNA: TGTGCCAGCAGCTTACTACAGGGAAATGGCTACACCTTC

D gene: -
CDR3 length: 15
J gene: TRBJ2-7
V gene: TRBV6-2/TRBV6-3
clone size: -
CDR3 protein: CASSRERARTYEQYF
CDR3 DNA: TGTGCCAGCAGCCGAGAGCGGGCCAGAACCTACGAGCAGTACTTC

D gene: -
CDR3 length: 14
J gene: TRBJ2-3
V gene: TRBV28
clone size: -
CDR3 protein: CASRRGIRTDTQYF
CDR3 DNA: TGTGCCTCCAGGCGGGGTATTAGGACAGATACGCAGTATTTT

D gene: -
CDR3 length: 15
J gene: TRBJ2-2
V gene: TRBV5-4
clone size: many
CDR3 protein: CASSLDRTFTGELFF
CDR3 DNA: TGTGCCAGCAGCTTAGACAGGACTTTCACCGGGGAGCTGTTTTTT

D gene: TRBD2
CDR3 length: 16
J gene: TRBJ2-1
V gene: TRBV5-1
clone size: -
CDR3 protein: CASSLGVSGGDNEQFF
CDR3 DNA: TGCGCCAGCAGCTTGGGCGTTAGCGGGGGTGACAATGAGCAGTTCTTC

D gene: -
CDR3 length: 14
J gene: TRBJ2-7
V gene: TRBV29-1
clone size: -
CDR3 protein: CSVEDSQGIYEQYF
CDR3 DNA: TGCAGCGTTGAAGATTCCCAGGGCATCTACGAGCAGTACTTC